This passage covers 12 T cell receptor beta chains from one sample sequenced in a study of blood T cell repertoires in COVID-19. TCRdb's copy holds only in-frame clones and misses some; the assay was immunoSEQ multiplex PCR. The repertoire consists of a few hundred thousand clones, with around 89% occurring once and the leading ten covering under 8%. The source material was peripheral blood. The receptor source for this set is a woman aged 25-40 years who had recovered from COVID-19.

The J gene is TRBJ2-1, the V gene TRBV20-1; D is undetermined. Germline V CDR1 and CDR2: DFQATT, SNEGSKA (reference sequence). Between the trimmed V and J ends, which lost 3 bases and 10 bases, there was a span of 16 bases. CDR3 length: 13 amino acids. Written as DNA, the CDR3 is TGCAGTGCTAGTCTCTTCATGAGGTTCGAGCAGTTCTTC. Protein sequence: CSASLFMRFEQFF.

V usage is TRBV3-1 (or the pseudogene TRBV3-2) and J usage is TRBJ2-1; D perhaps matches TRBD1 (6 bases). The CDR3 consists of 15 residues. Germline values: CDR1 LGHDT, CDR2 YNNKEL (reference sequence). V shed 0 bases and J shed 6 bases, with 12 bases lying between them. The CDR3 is CASSQETRGSNEQFF. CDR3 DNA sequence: TGTGCCAGCAGCCAAGAAACCAGGGGAAGCAATGAGCAGTTCTTC.

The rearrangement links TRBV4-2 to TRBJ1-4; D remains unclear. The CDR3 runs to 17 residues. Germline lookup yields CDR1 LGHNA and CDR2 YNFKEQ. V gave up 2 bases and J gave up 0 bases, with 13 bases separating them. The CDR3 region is CASSQPGSYATNEKLFF. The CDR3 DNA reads TGTGCCAGCAGCCAACCAGGAAGCTATGCAACTAATGAAAAACTGTTTTTT.

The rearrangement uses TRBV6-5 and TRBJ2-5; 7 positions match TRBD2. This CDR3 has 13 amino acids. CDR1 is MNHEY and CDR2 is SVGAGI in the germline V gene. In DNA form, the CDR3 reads TGTGCTTGCGGGAGACCGCACCAAGAGACCCAGTACTTC. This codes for CACGRPHQETQYF.

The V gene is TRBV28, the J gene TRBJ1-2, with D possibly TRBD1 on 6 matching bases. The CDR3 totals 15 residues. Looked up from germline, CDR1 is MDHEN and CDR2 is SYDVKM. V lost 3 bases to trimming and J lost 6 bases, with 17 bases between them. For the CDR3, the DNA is TGTGCCAGCAGTTTTGGTGGCAGGGGAGTGGATGGCTACACCTTC. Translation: CASSFGGRGVDGYTF.

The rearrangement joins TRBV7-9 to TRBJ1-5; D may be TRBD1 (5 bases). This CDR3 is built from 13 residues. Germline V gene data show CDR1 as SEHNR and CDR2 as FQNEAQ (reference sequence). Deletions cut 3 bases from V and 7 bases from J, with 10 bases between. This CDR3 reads CASSLIDSQPQHF. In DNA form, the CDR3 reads TGTGCCAGCAGCTTGATTGACAGCCAGCCCCAGCATTTT.

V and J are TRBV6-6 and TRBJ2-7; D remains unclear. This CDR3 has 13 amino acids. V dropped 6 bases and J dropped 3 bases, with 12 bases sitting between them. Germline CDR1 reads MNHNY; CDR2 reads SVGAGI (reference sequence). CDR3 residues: CASRTREHYEQYF. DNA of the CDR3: TGTGCCAGCAGGACACGAGAGCACTACGAGCAGTACTTC.

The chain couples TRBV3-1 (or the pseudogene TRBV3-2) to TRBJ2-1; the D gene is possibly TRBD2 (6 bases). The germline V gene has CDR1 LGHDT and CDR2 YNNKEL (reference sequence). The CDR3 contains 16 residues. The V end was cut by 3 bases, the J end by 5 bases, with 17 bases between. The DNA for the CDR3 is TGTGCCAGCAGCCACGTCTCGACTAGACGGGACAATGAGCAGTTCTTC. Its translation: CASSHVSTRRDNEQFF.

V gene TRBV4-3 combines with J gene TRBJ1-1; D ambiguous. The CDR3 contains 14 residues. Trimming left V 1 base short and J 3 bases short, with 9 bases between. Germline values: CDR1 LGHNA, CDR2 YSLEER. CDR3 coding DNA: TGCGCCAGCAGCCAAGGATTACGGGACACTGAAGCTTTCTTT. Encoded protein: CASSQGLRDTEAFF.

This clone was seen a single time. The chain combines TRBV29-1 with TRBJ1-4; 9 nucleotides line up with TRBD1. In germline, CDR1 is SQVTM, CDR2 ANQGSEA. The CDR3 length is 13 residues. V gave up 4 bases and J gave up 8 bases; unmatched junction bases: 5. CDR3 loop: CSVGDRAREKLFF. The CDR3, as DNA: TGCAGCGTTGGGGACAGGGCGAGGGAAAAACTGTTTTTT.

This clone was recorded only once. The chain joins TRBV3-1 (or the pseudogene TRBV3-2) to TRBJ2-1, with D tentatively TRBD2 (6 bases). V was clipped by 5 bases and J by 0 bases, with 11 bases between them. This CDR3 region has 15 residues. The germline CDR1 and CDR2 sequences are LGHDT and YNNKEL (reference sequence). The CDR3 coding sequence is TGTGCCAGCAGCTCGGGACTTAGCTCCTACAATGAGCAGTTCTTC. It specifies CASSSGLSSYNEQFF.

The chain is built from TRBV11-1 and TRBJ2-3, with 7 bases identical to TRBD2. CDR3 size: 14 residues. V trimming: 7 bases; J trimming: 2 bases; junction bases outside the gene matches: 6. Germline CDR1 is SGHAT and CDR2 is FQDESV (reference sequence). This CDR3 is CASTLGGDTDTQYF. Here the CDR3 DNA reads TGTGCCAGCACCCTGGGGGGGGACACAGATACGCAGTATTTT.